This record concerns one TCR beta chain sequence. The data were obtained in a study of beta chain features in type 1 diabetes. The wider study: Cells sorted and examined across all samples totaled approximately 100 million.

Germline CDR1 reads SQVTM; CDR2 reads ANQGSEA. The CDR3 has 13 residues. Germline trimming cut 7 bases from V and 6 bases from J; bases unmatched to any gene: 7. The investigators reverse transcribed all of the isolated RNA, so they sequenced expressed TCRB transcripts. TCRdb's copy holds only in-frame clones and misses some; the assay was immunoSEQ multiplex PCR. The repertoire holds about 370,000 clones, with approximately 15% as singletons. Purity of each sorted population was above 95%. This receptor was identified in a woman aged 18-29 years in good health. V usage is TRBV29-1 and J usage is TRBJ2-2; 8 positions agree with TRBD1. Sample: naive CD4+ T cells from blood. Here the CDR3 DNA reads TGCAGCGCTGTACAGGGGGTCGCCGGGGAGCTGTTTTTT. It translates to CSAVQGVAGELFF.